The rows below give T cell receptor beta chains drawn from one sample of a study of blood T cells in healthy people across ages. TCRdb analysed the 5' RACE reads with MiXCR anew, one entry per CDR3 protein. Among around 1,700,000 distinct CDR3 sequences, 28% were seen once, and the ten largest hold less than 9.5%. Sequencing used blood. The origin of the receptors is a woman in her thirties in good health. Each CDR3 is given with its conserved first and last residue. Size tells how often a clone was seen (once, few, many) or the class of an expanded clone, and some rows leave it out.

TRBJ1-1	TRBV21-1	.	CASSKRDRKFTEAFF
TRBJ2-7	TRBV27	.	CASSLRAGDTYEQYF
TRBJ2-7	TRBV10-3	many	CAISESAASSYEQYF
TRBJ2-5	TRBV2	.	CASRGDTLETQYF
TRBJ1-5	TRBV19	few	CASSSRDFNQPQHF
TRBJ1-1	TRBV29-1	few	CSVSRGSASAFF
TRBJ2-7	TRBV9	.	CASSVGGASSYEQYF
TRBJ1-5	TRBV7-2	.	CASRTGFNRPQHF
TRBJ1-2	TRBV7-9	few	CASSPATGNYGYTF
TRBJ2-7	TRBV5-1	few	CASRFNPGDEQYF
TRBJ1-1	TRBV20-1	.	CSAREGVSRAFF
TRBJ1-1	TRBV19	few	CASRAKLKGTEAFF
TRBJ1-1	TRBV28	.	CASRRSRGSNTEAFF
TRBJ2-1	TRBV5-1	few	CASRLNGSPYNEQFF
TRBJ2-1	TRBV20-1	many	CSAPQAGAYYNEQFF
TRBJ2-3	TRBV12-5	.	CASGFGLEADTQYF
TRBJ2-7	TRBV7-2	.	CASNTGTSGTRSSYNEQYF
TRBJ2-3	TRBV9	few	CASSVASLGTDTQYF
TRBJ1-1	TRBV20-1	.	CSARDWGGGGTEAFF
TRBJ2-7	TRBV4-3	many	CASSQDLGTSETYEQYF
TRBJ2-1	TRBV28	.	CASSLIANEQFF
TRBJ2-1	TRBV13	few	CASTLTGKYEQFF
TRBJ2-1	TRBV9	few	CASSVAGIHEQFF
TRBJ2-1	TRBV5-1	.	CASSAALGPYNERFF
TRBJ2-1	TRBV4-2	few	CASSQEGTRSEQFF
TRBJ2-7	TRBV11-2	few	CASSQNLGVGEQYF
TRBJ2-7	TRBV7-9	.	CASSLTQPPYEQYF
TRBJ2-7	TRBV12-3/TRBV12-4	.	CASSVRDAYEQYF
TRBJ2-7	TRBV4-1	.	CAGSQAPGVTYEQYF
TRBJ1-2	TRBV6-1	.	CASSEGTERRGYTF
TRBJ2-5	TRBV12-3/TRBV12-4	.	CASSLSGGPGTQYF
TRBJ1-2	TRBV18	.	CASSPGRSSGYTF
TRBJ2-1	TRBV20-1	few	CSARDRAGGPGNEQFF
TRBJ1-1	TRBV10-3	.	CAISETQDLDTEAFF
TRBJ2-5	TRBV20-1	few	CSAGLSVETQYF
TRBJ2-2	TRBV24-1	.	CATSDPPGTGTTGELFF
TRBJ2-7	TRBV7-2	.	CASSPGLGSSYEQYF
TRBJ1-1	TRBV7-6	.	CASSADSGTEAFF
TRBJ2-7	TRBV5-1	few	CASSFRPLSYEQYF
TRBJ1-6	TRBV20-1	few	CSARGTGDSPLHF
TRBJ1-2	TRBV5-1	.	CASSLSGPQTNYGYTF
TRBJ1-1	TRBV5-1	many	CASSLGGTVNTEAFF
TRBJ1-1	TRBV12-3/TRBV12-4	.	CASSTDGMNTEAFF
TRBJ2-7	TRBV29-1	many	CSVVQLNYEQYF
TRBJ2-1	TRBV19	.	CASSIGGLSYNEQFF
TRBJ1-5	TRBV6-2/TRBV6-3	.	CASQDYSNQPQHF
TRBJ1-2	TRBV20-1	few	CSARGQLNPYGYTF
TRBJ2-1	TRBV6-6	few	CASSYTGGDPSEQFF
TRBJ2-1	TRBV3-1	many	CASSQGGRGKQFF
TRBJ2-7	TRBV7-8	few	CASSRAGLAISYEQYF
TRBJ2-7	TRBV14	.	CASSQEISPKPYEQYF
TRBJ2-3	TRBV7-2	.	CASSRAGWGTDTQYF
TRBJ2-1	TRBV20-1	few	CSAWGTSGDNEQFF
TRBJ2-7	TRBV7-9	.	CASRVTGQASYEQYF
TRBJ2-7	TRBV3-1	few	CASKGGSSYKQYF
TRBJ1-2	TRBV7-2	few	CASTQGRLGQRTGYGYTF
TRBJ1-2	TRBV3-1	.	CASSQGRDYTF
TRBJ2-7	TRBV9	many	CASSVDHHSSYEQYF
TRBJ1-5	TRBV12-3/TRBV12-4	few	CASRRGQGGNQPQHF
TRBJ2-7	TRBV29-1	many	CSVAPGQGDEQYF